These 25 T cell receptor beta chains originate from one sample sequenced in a study of breast tumors, draining lymph nodes, adjacent tissues. TCRdb reanalysed the multiplex PCR reads using MiXCR and keeps one entry per CDR3 protein. Of about 7,600 distinct CDR3 sequences listed, 74% were seen once; the top ten hold under 50%. Sequenced sample: tumor-adjacent breast tissue. All receptors derive from a female donor with breast cancer. Some clones in this sample may be carry-over from other donors' samples.

Many counts were recorded for this clonotype. CDR3 sequence (DNA): TGCAGTGCGTCAAGGGCTTCGGGAACTGAAGCTTTCTTT. Protein sequence: CSASRASGTEAFF. The chain carries TRBV20-1 and TRBJ1-1; no clear D gene. From germline, CDR1 is DFQATT and CDR2 SNEGSKA (reference sequence). The CDR3 has 13 residues. V was cut by 6 bases and J by 5 bases, with 16 bases left in between.

This chain connects TRBV24-1 to TRBJ2-1; TRBD1 matches at 9 bases. After removal of 7 bases from V and 6 bases from J, the junction contained 9 bases not matched to a gene. In germline, CDR1 is KGHDR, CDR2 SFDVKD. The CDR3 length is 15 residues. The CDR3 DNA reads TGTGCCACCAGGGACGGGACAGGGATGGGCAATGAGCAGTTCTTC. This gives the protein CATRDGTGMGNEQFF.

The gene calls are TRBV30 and TRBJ1-3, with D unclear. The V gene lost 2 bases and the J gene lost 1 base, with 12 bases spanning the gap. CDR1 is GTSNPN and CDR2 is SVGIG in the germline V gene (reference sequence). This CDR3 has 15 amino acids. The CDR3 protein is CAWSSTHSSGNTIYF. The CDR3 DNA reads as TGTGCCTGGAGTTCCACACATTCTTCTGGAAACACCATATATTTT.

Sample share makes this clonotype medium-sized. The chain employs TRBV12-3 or TRBV12-4 and TRBJ2-2, with 9 nucleotides matching TRBD2. The CDR3 length is 17 residues. J was trimmed by 4 bases and V by 6 bases; bases with no gene match: 12. The CDR3 bases are TGTGCCAGCAGCCACGTTAGCGGGAGCGTGGGCACCGGGGAGCTGTTTTTT. This gives the protein CASSHVSGSVGTGELFF.

The rearrangement joins TRBV30 to TRBJ2-1; D is unresolved. Germline CDR1 is GTSNPN and CDR2 is SVGIG (reference sequence). The CDR3 runs 12 residues. Deletions cut 1 base from V and 5 bases from J, with 6 bases between. The CDR3 DNA reads TGTGCCTGGAGTGGCTGGGACAATGAGCAGTTCTTC. Amino acid sequence: CAWSGWDNEQFF.

The gene calls are TRBV30 and TRBJ2-2; D gene ambiguous. Deletions cut 3 bases from V and 5 bases from J, with 13 bases between. The CDR3 consists of 14 residues. Germline V gene lookup returns CDR1 GTSNPN and CDR2 SVGIG (reference sequence). CDR3: CAWSTPERTGELFF. DNA of the CDR3: TGTGCCTGGAGCACCCCAGAAAGAACCGGGGAGCTGTTTTTT. The entire variable domain, with the rest obtained from reference TRBV30 and TRBJ2-2, is as follows: SQTIHQWPATLVQPVGSPLSLECTVEGTSNPNLYWYRQAAGRGLQLLFYSVGIGQISSEVPQNLSASRPQDRQFILSSKKLLLSDSGFYLCAWSTPERTGELFFGEGSRLTVL.

This sequence joins TRBV20-1 and TRBJ2-7; 7 positions match TRBD1. The CDR3 runs 15 residues. V dropped 0 bases and J dropped 2; count of bases not matched to a gene: 7. Germline CDR1 is DFQATT and CDR2 is SNEGSKA (reference sequence). CDR3 protein: CSARDARQGAYEQYF. The CDR3 region has the DNA TGCAGTGCTAGAGATGCCCGGCAGGGGGCCTACGAGCAGTACTTC.

The chain recombines TRBV6-6 with TRBJ1-2, with unresolved D. With 0 bases removed from V and 3 bases from J, the gap between germline ends came to 5 bases. Germline V lookup: CDR1 MNHNY, CDR2 SVGAGI (reference sequence). The CDR3 is made up of 13 amino acids. This chain's CDR3 is CASSYSTDYGYTF. CDR3 DNA sequence: TGTGCCAGCAGTTACTCGACGGACTATGGCTACACCTTC.

The V call is TRBV12-3 or TRBV12-4, the J call TRBJ1-3; D uncertain. Trimming stripped 5 bases from V and 0 bases from J, with 5 bases between. This CDR3 has 13 amino acids. The DNA for the CDR3 is TGTGCCAGCAGTCTAATCTCTGGAAACACCATATATTTT. Protein sequence: CASSLISGNTIYF.

The chain links TRBV3-1 to TRBJ2-5; D gene uncertain. V was pared by 4 bases and J by 5 bases, with 5 bases between. Germline CDR1 reads LGHDT; CDR2 reads YNNKEL (reference sequence). The CDR3 sequence is 11 residues long. This chain's CDR3 is CASSRSETQYF. Written as DNA, the CDR3 is TGTGCCAGCAGCCGAAGTGAGACCCAGTACTTC.

The chain joins TRBV5-1 to TRBJ2-3; 7 bases fit TRBD1. The CDR3 loop spans 17 amino acids. From germline, CDR1 is SGHRS and CDR2 YFSETQ. J gave up 4 bases and V 1 base, and 12 bases lay outside the gene matches. The DNA for the CDR3 is TGCGCCAGCAGCTTGTTAGCCGCGACAGGGCGGGCAGATACGCAGTATTTT. Protein product: CASSLLAATGRADTQYF.

The chain is built from TRBV20-1 and TRBJ2-5; 9 nucleotides line up with TRBD2. The CDR3 has 16 residues. CDR1 is DFQATT and CDR2 is SNEGSKA in the germline V gene (reference sequence). J was trimmed by 7 bases and V by 4 bases; bases with no gene match: 16. The CDR3 DNA reads TGCAGTGCTAAAAGCGGGGGTAGCGGGAGCCGAGGGACCCAGTACTTC. Its translation is CSAKSGGSGSRGTQYF.

This sequence joins TRBV15 and TRBJ2-7, with D possibly matching TRBD2 (7 bases). Germline CDR1 is LNHNV and CDR2 is YYDKDF (reference sequence). Trimming stripped 3 bases from V and 0 bases from J, with 15 bases between. The CDR3 has 16 amino acids. CDR3 protein: CATSSAGAGDSYEQYF. The CDR3 DNA follows: TGTGCCACCAGCAGCGCGGGGGCGGGAGACTCCTACGAGCAGTACTTC.

The J gene is TRBJ1-6, the V gene TRBV2; a weak D match, TRBD1 (5 bases). From germline, CDR1 is SNHLY and CDR2 FYNNEI. The ends were cut back, 10 bases at V and 0 bases at J, with 13 bases in the middle. The CDR3 sequence is 15 residues long. As DNA, the CDR3 is TGTGCCACCGGACATTCCAACTCCTATAATTCACCCCTCCACTTT. Its translation: CATGHSNSYNSPLHF. Looking up the rest from reference TRBV2 and TRBJ1-6 gives the full variable domain: EPEVTQTPSHQVTQMGQEVILRCVPISNHLYFYWYRQILGQKVEFLVSFYNNEISEKSEIFDDQFSVERPDGSNFTLKIRSTKLEDSAMYFCATGHSNSYNSPLHFGNGTRLTVT.

This rearrangement joins TRBV6-1 to TRBJ2-5; D is ambiguous. In germline, CDR1 is MNHNS, CDR2 SASEGT. Between the trimmed V and J ends, which lost 6 bases and 6 bases, there was a span of 17 bases. This CDR3 has 14 amino acids. The DNA for the CDR3 is TGTGCCAGCAGGGGGTCGGCCGTGGTCCAGACCCAGTACTTC. It yields the protein CASRGSAVVQTQYF.

The chain employs TRBV29-1 and TRBJ2-7; 11 bases are a match to TRBD2. With 0 bases clipped from V and 3 bases from J, the junction kept 7 bases outside the gene matches. In germline, CDR1 is SQVTM, CDR2 ANQGSEA. The CDR3 runs 16 residues. This CDR3 reads CSVEETGTSGNYEQYF. The CDR3 nucleotides are TGCAGCGTTGAAGAGACCGGGACTAGCGGAAACTACGAGCAGTACTTC.

V gene TRBV7-3 combines with J gene TRBJ2-7; 7 positions agree with TRBD2. The germline V gene encodes CDR1 SGHTA and CDR2 FQGTGA. The junction had 9 bases not matched to a gene; V was cut back by 9 bases and J by 4 bases. The CDR3 is 13 amino acids. Written as DNA, the CDR3 is TGTGCCAGTATAGGGGTCGGGAGGTACGAGCAGTACTTC. As protein: CASIGVGRYEQYF.

V is TRBV25-1 and J is TRBJ1-2; D remains unclear. V was clipped by 7 bases and J by 6 bases, with 9 bases between them. Looked up from germline, CDR1 is MGHDK and CDR2 is SYGVNS. The CDR3 sequence is 11 residues long. CDR3 amino acids: CASTVGNGYTF. The CDR3 DNA sequence: TGTGCCAGCACAGTAGGGAATGGCTACACCTTC.

The V gene is TRBV10-2, the J gene TRBJ2-1; D gene ambiguous. Germline CDR1 WSHSY, CDR2 SAAADI. This CDR3 comprises 12 residues. The germline V and J ends were trimmed by 0 bases and 10 bases, with 7 bases remaining between them. The CDR3 region is CASSESGNEQFF. The CDR3 region has the DNA TGCGCCAGCAGTGAGTCGGGAAACGAGCAGTTCTTC.

This clonotype was seen many times. The chain couples TRBV28 to TRBJ2-5; no reliable D call. The germline CDR1 and CDR2 sequences are MDHEN and SYDVKM. This CDR3 spans 13 amino acids. V was trimmed by 8 bases and J by 3 bases, leaving 13 bases between them. CDR3: CASEKSAEETQYF. The CDR3 DNA is TGTGCCAGCGAAAAAAGCGCGGAAGAGACCCAGTACTTC.

The chain is built from TRBV9 and TRBJ1-6; no reliable D call. CDR3 length equals 17 residues. V gave up 0 bases and J gave up 0 bases, with 10 bases separating them. Germline-derived CDR1 and CDR2 are SGDLS and YYNGEE. The CDR3 nucleotides are TGTGCCAGCAGCGTAGAGGGCGGCAACTCCTATAATTCACCCCTCCACTTT. It encodes CASSVEGGNSYNSPLHF.

The chain combines TRBV7-9 with TRBJ2-5; the match to TRBD2 covers 7 bases. Trimming removed 3 bases from V and 7 bases from J; junction bases left unmatched: 5. CDR1 is SEHNR and CDR2 is FQNEAQ in the germline V gene (reference sequence). There are 13 residues in the CDR3. In DNA form, the CDR3 reads TGTGCCAGCAGCTTCCACGGCGGGAGGACCCAGTACTTC. Protein product: CASSFHGGRTQYF. Combining the CDR3 with reference TRBV7-9 and TRBJ2-5 gives the whole variable domain DTGVSQNPRHKITKRGQNVTFRCDPISEHNRLYWYRQTLGQGPEFLTYFQNEAQLEKSRLLSDRFSAERPKGSFSTLEIQRTEQGDSAMYLCASSFHGGRTQYFGPGTRLLVL.

The V and J genes are TRBV6-6 and TRBJ2-7; TRBD1 agrees at 7 bases. The CDR3 is 16 amino acids. Germline V gene sequence: CDR1 MNHNY, CDR2 SVGAGI (reference sequence). V shed 0 bases, J shed 2 bases, and the junction held 7 bases outside the gene matches. CDR3 sequence (DNA): TGTGCCAGCAGTTACTCCTCGACAGGGAAACCCTACGAGCAGTACTTC. As protein: CASSYSSTGKPYEQYF.

This chain joins TRBV9 and TRBJ2-3; TRBD2 matches 8 bases. The trim removed 0 bases at V and 5 bases at J, leaving 11 bases unmatched. There are 17 residues in the CDR3. Germline V gene data show CDR1 as SGDLS and CDR2 as YYNGEE. CDR3 sequence reads: CASSVAEGLDIGDTQYF. In nucleotides, the CDR3 is TGTGCCAGCAGCGTAGCGGAGGGACTAGATATAGGAGATACGCAGTATTTT.

This clonotype was seen repeatedly, ten times or more. This chain links TRBV2 with TRBJ2-1; 11 bases agree with TRBD2. V trimming: 11 bases; J trimming: 9 bases; junction bases outside the gene matches: 9. The germline CDR1 and CDR2 sequences are SNHLY and FYNNEI. This CDR3 is 13 amino acids long. The CDR3 region is CAGGTSGNVEQFF. The CDR3 DNA reads as TGTGCCGGAGGGACTAGCGGCAATGTTGAGCAGTTCTTC.